The clone carrying this T cell receptor beta chain was observed at least ten times. Trimming cost V 6 bases and J 7 bases; bases outside gene matches: 9. The CDR3 runs 14 residues. Germline values: CDR1 MNHNY, CDR2 SVGAGI (reference sequence). Described time point: sample taken at primary tumor resection. Whole RNA obtained from tumor, nontumor lung or frozen PBMC underwent sequencing without sorting. This sample is drawn from a study of spatial heterogeneity in lung cancer. Every TCR cDNA molecule carried a tag that served as a unique molecular identifier. TCRdb used MiXCR to reprocess the 5' RACE reads, holding one entry per CDR3 protein. The repertoire holds about 4,000 distinct CDR3 sequences, with around 15% as singletons.

This sample comprised PBMCs, obtained at surgery. The receptor's source is a male donor with early-stage non-small cell lung cancer. The chain is built from TRBV6-6 and TRBJ2-7, with 10 bases lining up with TRBD2. The CDR3 coding sequence is TGTGCCAGCAGCTCCGGGACTAGCGCCCATGAGCAGTACTTC. Residues: CASSSGTSAHEQYF.